This T cell receptor (beta chain) derives from a study of radiotherapy plus CTLA-4 blockade in lung cancer. About the research overall: Among patients, roughly 18% showed objective responses, and 25% to 35% had disease control.

Sequencing was performed with immunoSEQ multiplex PCR; in TCRdb, only in-frame clones are kept and a portion is missing. The table lists about 40,000 clones, about 74% of them singletons. As for this clone: The antigen is not known.

The germline V gene encodes CDR1 WNHNN and CDR2 SYGVQD (reference sequence). This CDR3 contains 16 residues. V gave up 4 bases and J gave up 4 bases; unmatched junction bases: 6. Those with chemo-refractory metastatic non-small-cell lung cancer were treated with focal radiation combined with CTLA-4 blockade using ipilimumab. Findings and caveats of the study: Blood saw expansion of tumor-derived TCR clones after radiotherapy plus ipilimumab. Reported findings show early blood T cell clone dynamics, with interferon-beta, best predicted response.

The TCR originated in a human donor with non-small cell lung cancer who had stable disease on radiotherapy plus ipilimumab. The sequences come from peripheral blood, collected from a patient treated with radiotherapy plus ipilimumab. The J gene is TRBJ2-4, the V gene TRBV10-1; 11 nucleotides match TRBD1. The CDR3 DNA is TGCGCCAGCAGTGGAAACGGACAGGGGGCAAAAAACATTCAGTACTTC. This codes for CASSGNGQGAKNIQYF.